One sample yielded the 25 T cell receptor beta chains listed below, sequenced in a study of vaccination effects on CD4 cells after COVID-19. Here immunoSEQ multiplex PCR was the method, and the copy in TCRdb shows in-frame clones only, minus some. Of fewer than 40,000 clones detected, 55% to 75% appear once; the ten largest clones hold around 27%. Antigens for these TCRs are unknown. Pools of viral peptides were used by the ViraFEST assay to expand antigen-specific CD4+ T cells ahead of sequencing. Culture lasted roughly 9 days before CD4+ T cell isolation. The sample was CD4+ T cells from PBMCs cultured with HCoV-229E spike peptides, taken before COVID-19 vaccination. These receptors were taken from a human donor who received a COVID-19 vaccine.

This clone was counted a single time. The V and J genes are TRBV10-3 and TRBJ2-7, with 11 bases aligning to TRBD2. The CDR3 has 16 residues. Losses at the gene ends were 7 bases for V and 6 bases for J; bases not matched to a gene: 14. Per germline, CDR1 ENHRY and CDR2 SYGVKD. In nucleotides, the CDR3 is TGTGCCATCACCGTACTTAGCGGGGGGGCGTCGGGCGAGCAGTACTTC. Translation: CAITVLSGGASGEQYF.

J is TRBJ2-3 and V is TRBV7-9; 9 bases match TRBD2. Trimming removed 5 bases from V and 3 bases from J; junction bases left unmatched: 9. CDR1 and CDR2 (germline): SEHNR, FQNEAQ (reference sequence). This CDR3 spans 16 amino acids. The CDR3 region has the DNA TGTGCCAGCAGCCGTGGACTAGCGCTGGGGACAGATACGCAGTATTTT. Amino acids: CASSRGLALGTDTQYF.

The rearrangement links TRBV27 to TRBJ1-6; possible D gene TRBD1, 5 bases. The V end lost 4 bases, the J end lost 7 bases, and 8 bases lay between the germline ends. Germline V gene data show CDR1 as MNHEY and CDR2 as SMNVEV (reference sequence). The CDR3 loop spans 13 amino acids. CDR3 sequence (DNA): TGTGCCAGCAGTTACGCAGGGAATTCACCCCTCCACTTT. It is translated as CASSYAGNSPLHF.

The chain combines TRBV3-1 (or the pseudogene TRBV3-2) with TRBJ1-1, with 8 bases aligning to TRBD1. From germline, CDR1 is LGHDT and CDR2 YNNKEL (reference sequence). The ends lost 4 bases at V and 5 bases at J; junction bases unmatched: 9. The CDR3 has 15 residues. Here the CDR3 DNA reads TGTGCCAGCAGCCTAATCACAGGGGGGAGTACTGAAGCTTTCTTT. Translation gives CASSLITGGSTEAFF.

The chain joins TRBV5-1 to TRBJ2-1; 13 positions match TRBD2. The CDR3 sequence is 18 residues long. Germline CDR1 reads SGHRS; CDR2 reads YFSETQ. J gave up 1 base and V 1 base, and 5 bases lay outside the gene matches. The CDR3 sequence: CASSLSPTSGGSYNEQFF. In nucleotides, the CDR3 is TGCGCCAGCAGCTTGTCCCCGACTAGCGGGGGGTCCTACAATGAGCAGTTCTTC.

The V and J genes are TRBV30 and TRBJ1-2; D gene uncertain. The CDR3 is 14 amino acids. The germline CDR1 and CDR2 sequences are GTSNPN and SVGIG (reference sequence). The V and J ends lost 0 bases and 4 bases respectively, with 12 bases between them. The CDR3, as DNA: TGTGCCTGGAGTGTACTTGGCCGCTTCTATGGCTACACCTTC. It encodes CAWSVLGRFYGYTF.

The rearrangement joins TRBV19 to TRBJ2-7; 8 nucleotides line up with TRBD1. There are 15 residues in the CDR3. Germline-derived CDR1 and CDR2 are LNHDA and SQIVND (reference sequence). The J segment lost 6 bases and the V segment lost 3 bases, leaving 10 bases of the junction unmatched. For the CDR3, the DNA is TGTGCCAGTAGTATGGTTCAGGGGGCGAGTGCCGAGCAGTACTTC. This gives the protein CASSMVQGASAEQYF.

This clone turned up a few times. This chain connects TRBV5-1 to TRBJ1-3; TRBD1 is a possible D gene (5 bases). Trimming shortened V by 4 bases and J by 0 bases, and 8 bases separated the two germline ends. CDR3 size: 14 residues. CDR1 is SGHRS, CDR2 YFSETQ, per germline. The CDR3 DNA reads TGCGCCAGCAGCGAGACAGTCTCTGGAAACACCATATATTTT. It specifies CASSETVSGNTIYF.

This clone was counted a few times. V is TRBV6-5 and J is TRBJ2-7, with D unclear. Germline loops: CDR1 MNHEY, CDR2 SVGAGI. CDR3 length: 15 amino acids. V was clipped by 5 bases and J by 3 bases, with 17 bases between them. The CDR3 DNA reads TGTGCCAGCAGTCCGAGACGGACCCAAGACTACGAGCAGTACTTC. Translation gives CASSPRRTQDYEQYF.

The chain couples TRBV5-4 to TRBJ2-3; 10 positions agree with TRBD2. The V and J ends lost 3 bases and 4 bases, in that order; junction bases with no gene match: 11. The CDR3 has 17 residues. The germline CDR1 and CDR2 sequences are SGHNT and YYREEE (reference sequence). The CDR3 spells CASSYRTSGYGADTQYF. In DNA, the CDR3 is TGTGCCAGCAGCTACCGGACTAGCGGATATGGGGCAGATACGCAGTATTTT.

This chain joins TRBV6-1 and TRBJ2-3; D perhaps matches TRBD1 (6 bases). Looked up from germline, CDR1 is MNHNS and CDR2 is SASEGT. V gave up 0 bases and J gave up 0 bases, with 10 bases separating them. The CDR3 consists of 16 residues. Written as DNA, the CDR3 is TGTGCCAGCAGTGAAGCAGGGGGTCCTAGCACAGATACGCAGTATTTT. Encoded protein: CASSEAGGPSTDTQYF.

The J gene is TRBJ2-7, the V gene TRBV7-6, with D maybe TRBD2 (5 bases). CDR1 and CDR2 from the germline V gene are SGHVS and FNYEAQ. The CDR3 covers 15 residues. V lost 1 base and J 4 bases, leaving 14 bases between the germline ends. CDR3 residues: CASSLEAARTYEQYF. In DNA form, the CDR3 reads TGTGCCAGCAGCTTAGAGGCGGCTCGGACTTACGAGCAGTACTTC.

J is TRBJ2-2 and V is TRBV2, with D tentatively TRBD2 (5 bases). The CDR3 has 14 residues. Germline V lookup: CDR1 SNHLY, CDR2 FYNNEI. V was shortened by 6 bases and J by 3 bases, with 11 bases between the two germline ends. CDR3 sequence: CASRVERDTGELFF. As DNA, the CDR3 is TGTGCCAGCAGGGTGGAGAGGGACACCGGGGAGCTGTTTTTT.

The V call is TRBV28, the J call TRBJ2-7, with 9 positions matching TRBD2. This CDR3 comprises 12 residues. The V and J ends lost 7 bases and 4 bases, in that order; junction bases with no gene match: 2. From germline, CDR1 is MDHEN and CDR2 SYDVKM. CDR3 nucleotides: TGTGCCAGCAAAAGCGGGAGGTACGAGCAGTACTTC. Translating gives CASKSGRYEQYF.

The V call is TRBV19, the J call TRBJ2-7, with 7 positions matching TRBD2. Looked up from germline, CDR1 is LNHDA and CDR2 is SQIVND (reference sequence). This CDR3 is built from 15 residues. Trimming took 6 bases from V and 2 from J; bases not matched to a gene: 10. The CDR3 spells CASSILGGVPYEQYF. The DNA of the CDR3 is TGTGCCAGTAGCATACTTGGGGGGGTCCCCTACGAGCAGTACTTC.

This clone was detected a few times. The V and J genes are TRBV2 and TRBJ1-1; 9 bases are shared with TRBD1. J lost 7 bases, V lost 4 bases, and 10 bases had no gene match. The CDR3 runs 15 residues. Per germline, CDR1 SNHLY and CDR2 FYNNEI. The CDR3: CASSVDRGPPHEAFF. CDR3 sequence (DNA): TGTGCCAGCAGTGTGGACAGGGGCCCCCCTCATGAAGCTTTCTTT. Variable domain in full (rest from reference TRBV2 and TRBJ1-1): EPEVTQTPSHQVTQMGQEVILRCVPISNHLYFYWYRQILGQKVEFLVSFYNNEISEKSEIFDDQFSVERPDGSNFTLKIRSTKLEDSAMYFCASSVDRGPPHEAFFGQGTRLTVV.

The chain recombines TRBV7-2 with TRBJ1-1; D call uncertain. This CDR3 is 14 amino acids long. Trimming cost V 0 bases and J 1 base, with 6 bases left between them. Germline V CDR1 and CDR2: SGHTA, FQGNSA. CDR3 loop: CASSLAHGNTEAFF. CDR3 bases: TGTGCCAGCAGCTTAGCCCATGGGAACACTGAAGCTTTCTTT.

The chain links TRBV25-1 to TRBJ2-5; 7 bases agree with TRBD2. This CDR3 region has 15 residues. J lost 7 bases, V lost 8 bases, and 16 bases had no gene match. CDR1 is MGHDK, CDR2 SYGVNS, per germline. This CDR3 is CASGGGRGVLGTQYF. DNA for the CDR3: TGTGCCAGCGGAGGAGGCCGGGGGGTCCTTGGGACCCAGTACTTC.

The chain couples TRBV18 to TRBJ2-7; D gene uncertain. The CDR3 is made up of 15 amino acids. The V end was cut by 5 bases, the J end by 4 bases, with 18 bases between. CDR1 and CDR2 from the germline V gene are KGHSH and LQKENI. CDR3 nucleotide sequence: TGTGCCAGCTCATCCCAGGATGCAAACCCTTACGAGCAGTACTTC. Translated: CASSSQDANPYEQYF.

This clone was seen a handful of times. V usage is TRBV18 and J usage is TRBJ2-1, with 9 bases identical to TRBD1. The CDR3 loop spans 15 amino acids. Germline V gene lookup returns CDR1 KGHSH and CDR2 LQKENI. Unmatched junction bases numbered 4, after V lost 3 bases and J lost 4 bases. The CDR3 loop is CASSPPGQGYNEQFF. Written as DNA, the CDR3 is TGTGCCAGCTCACCTCCGGGACAGGGTTACAATGAGCAGTTCTTC.

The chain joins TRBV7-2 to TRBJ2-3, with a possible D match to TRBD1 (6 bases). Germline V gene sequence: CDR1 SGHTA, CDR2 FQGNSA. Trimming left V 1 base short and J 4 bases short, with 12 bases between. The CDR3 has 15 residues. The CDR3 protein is CASSLDRAWPDTQYF. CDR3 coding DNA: TGTGCCAGCAGCTTAGACAGGGCCTGGCCAGATACGCAGTATTTT. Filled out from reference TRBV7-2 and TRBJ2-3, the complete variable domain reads GAGVSQSPSNKVTEKGKDVELRCDPISGHTALYWYRQSLGQGLEFLIYFQGNSAPDKSGLPSDRFSAERTGGSVSTLTIQRTQQEDSAVYLCASSLDRAWPDTQYFGPGTRLTVL.

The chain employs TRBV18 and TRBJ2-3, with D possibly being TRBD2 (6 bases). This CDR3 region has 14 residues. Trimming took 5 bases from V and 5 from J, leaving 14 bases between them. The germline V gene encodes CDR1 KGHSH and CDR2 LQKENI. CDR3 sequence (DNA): TGTGCCAGCTCATTCATGAGGCGGGAAGATACGCAGTATTTT. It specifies CASSFMRREDTQYF.

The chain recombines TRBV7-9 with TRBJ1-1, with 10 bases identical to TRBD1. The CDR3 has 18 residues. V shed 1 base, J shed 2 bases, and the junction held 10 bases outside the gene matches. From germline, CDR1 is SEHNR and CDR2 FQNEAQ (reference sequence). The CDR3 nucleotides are TGTGCCAGCAGCTTAGGATCCGCCCGGGACAGGGGAAACACTGAAGCTTTCTTT. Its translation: CASSLGSARDRGNTEAFF.

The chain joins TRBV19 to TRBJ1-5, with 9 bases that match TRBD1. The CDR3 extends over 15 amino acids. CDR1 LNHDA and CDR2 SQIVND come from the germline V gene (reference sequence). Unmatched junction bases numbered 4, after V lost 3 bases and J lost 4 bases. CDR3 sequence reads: CASSMPGQGNQPQHF. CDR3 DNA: TGTGCCAGTAGTATGCCGGGACAGGGTAATCAGCCCCAGCATTTT. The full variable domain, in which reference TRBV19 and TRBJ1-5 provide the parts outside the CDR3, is DGGITQSPKYLFRKEGQNVTLSCEQNLNHDAMYWYRQDPGQGLRLIYYSQIVNDFQKGDIAEGYSVSREKKESFPLTVTSAQKNPTAFYLCASSMPGQGNQPQHFGDGTRLSIL.

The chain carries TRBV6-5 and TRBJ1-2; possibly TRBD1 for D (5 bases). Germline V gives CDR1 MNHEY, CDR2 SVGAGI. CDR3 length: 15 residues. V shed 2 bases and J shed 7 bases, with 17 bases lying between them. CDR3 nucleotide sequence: TGTGCCAGCAGTTACCTGGGGGAAGGGGTAGGTGGCTACACCTTC. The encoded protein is CASSYLGEGVGGYTF.